The source of this TCR beta chain is a study of cytomegalovirus exposure and HLA in healthy donors. General study findings and limits: Rare TCR sequences dominated, though some public TCRs recurred in many donors. An analysis done earlier found most TCR beta V segments productive about 90% or about 30% of the time. A few of the chains that were CMV-associated were confirmed in vitro to be specific for CMV antigens.

Details on this clone: The antigen is unknown.

Vbeta (60) and Jbeta (13) primers were used in the PCR. Repertoires were generated with immunoSEQ multiplex PCR, while TCRdb's copy carries only in-frame clones and drops some. The sample shows around 110,000 clones, about 76% of them seen only once. Germline values: CDR1 ENHRY, CDR2 SYGVKD. The CDR3 runs to 16 residues. Trimming removed 3 bases from V and 1 base from J; junction bases left unmatched: 3. Donors consisted of healthy bone marrow donors. The rearrangement joins TRBV10-3 to TRBJ1-4; 9 bases agree with TRBD1. Sequenced input: PBMCs. The sequence came from a woman aged 45-59 years in good health and CMV-seropositive. The CDR3 region has the DNA TGTGCCATCAGTGAAAGACAGGGGGGAACTAATGAAAAACTGTTTTTT. It codes for CAISERQGGTNEKLFF.